This is a list of T cell receptor beta chains from one sample in a study of blood T cell repertoires in COVID-19. Produced via immunoSEQ multiplex PCR; TCRdb's table is partial and in-frame only. Of around 200,000 clones listed, 80% to 90% are singletons. The specimen was PBMCs or T cells enriched from blood (not recorded which). The receptors were sampled from a woman aged 45-59 years in a cohort exposed to, infected with or recovered from COVID-19 (not recorded which). The CDR3 runs from the conserved cysteine through the conserved F or W. The D gene is left open where the match is weak. Size is omitted from some rows. Given values are once, few, many or a class for expanded clones.

V	J	D	size	DNA	CDR3
TRBV4-2	TRBJ1-2	-	-	TGTGCCAGCAGCCAAGGCTCCAGGGGCGCGGAGGGCTACACCTTC	CASSQGSRGAEGYTF
TRBV3-1/TRBV3-2	TRBJ2-3	TRBD1	-	TGTGCCAGCAGCCAAGCGGACAGGCGGTGGGATACGCAGTATTTT	CASSQADRRWDTQYF
TRBV7-3	TRBJ2-3	-	-	TGTGCCAGCAGGAGAGGACAGTCCACAGATACGCAGTATTTT	CASRRGQSTDTQYF
TRBV10-3	TRBJ1-5	TRBD1	-	TGTGCCATCAGTGAGGACAGGGGTAGTCAGCCCCAGCATTTT	CAISEDRGSQPQHF
TRBV6-5	TRBJ2-5	TRBD2	-	TGTGCCAGCAGAATCAGCGGGGGAGTCGGAGAGACCCAGTACTTC	CASRISGGVGETQYF
TRBV4-2	TRBJ2-2	-	few	TGTGCCAGCAGCCATGCAAGCGCGAACACCGGGGAGCTGTTTTTT	CASSHASANTGELFF
TRBV5-1	TRBJ2-2	-	-	TGCGCCAGCAGCTTCGGAGCGACCGGGGAGCTGTTTTTT	CASSFGATGELFF
TRBV19	TRBJ2-5	TRBD2	-	TGTGCCAGTAGTCATCCTTCGGTCGCGGGGGGGCCCCAAGAGACCCAGTACTTC	CASSHPSVAGGPQETQYF
TRBV20-1	TRBJ2-7	TRBD2	-	TGCAGTGCTAGTAGAGTAGCGGGGAGATACGAGCAGTACTTC	CSASRVAGRYEQYF
TRBV11-3	TRBJ1-1	TRBD1	-	TGTGCCAGCAGCCTCGGGACAGCCCCCTATAGGGAAGCTTTCTTT	CASSLGTAPYREAFF
TRBV7-9	TRBJ1-3	-	-	TGTGCCAGCAGCTTAGGGAGGGCTGGAAACACCATATATTTT	CASSLGRAGNTIYF
TRBV30	TRBJ2-5	TRBD1	-	TGTGCCTGGAGCCCTTTAATGGACAGGGGCCAAGAGACCCAGTACTTC	CAWSPLMDRGQETQYF
TRBV24-1	TRBJ1-5	-	-	TGTGCCACCAGTGCCCGACTGAGCAATCAGCCCCAGCATTTT	CATSARLSNQPQHF
TRBV7-9	TRBJ1-1	-	-	TGTGCCAGCACCTACGCGGGGGCCACTGAAGCTTTCTTT	CASTYAGATEAFF
TRBV6-2/TRBV6-3	TRBJ1-1	TRBD1	-	TGTGCCAGCAGTTCACTACAGGGGGCTGGGATGAAAGCTTTCTTT	CASSSLQGAGMKAFF
TRBV7-9	TRBJ1-1	TRBD1	-	TGTGCCAGCAGCTGGACAGGGAGGAACACTGAAGCTTTCTTT	CASSWTGRNTEAFF
TRBV12-5	TRBJ1-1	TRBD1	-	TGTGCTAGTGGTTTGGTAAGGACAGGTCTGAACACTGAAGCTTTCTTT	CASGLVRTGLNTEAFF
TRBV6-5	TRBJ2-7	-	-	TGTGCCAGCACCCAGGGTGGAGAGCAGTACTTC	CASTQGGEQYF
TRBV18	TRBJ1-1	-	-	TGTGCCAGCTCACCCGACACGAACACTGAAGCTTTCTTT	CASSPDTNTEAFF
TRBV7-6	TRBJ2-2	-	-	TGTGCCAGCAGCTTAGGGCATAACACCGGGGAGCTGTTTTTT	CASSLGHNTGELFF
TRBV5-1	TRBJ1-4	TRBD1	once	TGCGCCAGCAGCTCAACGGGACAGACTGCAACTAATGAAAAACTGTTTTTT	CASSSTGQTATNEKLFF
TRBV6-2/TRBV6-3	TRBJ1-4	-	-	TGTGCCAGCAGCTGGGTGCTACAGGGCGGTGATGAAAAACTGTTTTTT	CASSWVLQGGDEKLFF
TRBV27	TRBJ2-2	TRBD1	-	TGTGCCATACGACAGGGTCCCATCGGGGAGCTGTTTTTT	CAIRQGPIGELFF
TRBV2	TRBJ2-3	-	-	TGTGCCAGCAGTGAAGGACAGGATACGCAGTATTTT	CASSEGQDTQYF
TRBV5-4	TRBJ2-4	-	-	TGTGCCAGCAGCTTGGAAACTCCGAACATTCAGTACTTC	CASSLETPNIQYF
TRBV4-2	TRBJ1-1	-	few	TGTGCCAGCAGCCAAGGAACAGGGAAAACTTTCTTT	CASSQGTGKTFF
TRBV10-3	TRBJ1-2	-	-	TGTGCCATCAGGATATCGACAGCAAAGATAAGCTATGGCTACACCTTC	CAIRISTAKISYGYTF
TRBV13	TRBJ1-3	TRBD1	-	TGTGCCAGCAGCTTAGGGGGACAGGGGACCGGAAACACCATATATTTT	CASSLGGQGTGNTIYF
TRBV24-1	TRBJ2-7	-	-	TGTGCCACCAGTGATAGAGTCTCCTACGAGCAGTACTTC	CATSDRVSYEQYF
TRBV10-1	TRBJ2-7	TRBD2	-	TGCGCCAGCAGTGAGTCTTTAGCGGGGGACAAGCAGTACTTC	CASSESLAGDKQYF
TRBV9	TRBJ2-7	-	once	TGTGCCAGCAGCCTCTCGGAGGCCCCCTACGAGCAGTACTTC	CASSLSEAPYEQYF
TRBV21-1	TRBJ1-2	-	-	TGTGCCAGCAGCACAAATGGGACAGCTAACTATGGCTACACCTTC	CASSTNGTANYGYTF
TRBV19	TRBJ1-5	-	-	TGTGCCAGTAGTGATCGTGGGGCAGGGAATCAGCCCCAGCATTTT	CASSDRGAGNQPQHF
TRBV19	TRBJ1-2	-	few	TGTGCCAGTACCCATAGGGGGACATCGGTCTATGGCTACACCTTC	CASTHRGTSVYGYTF
TRBV4-3	TRBJ2-2	-	-	TGCGCCAGCAGCCAAGCCGGGGAGTTTCTTGGGTCCCCTACCGGGGAGCTGTTTTTT	CASSQAGEFLGSPTGELFF
TRBV7-2	TRBJ2-7	TRBD1	-	TGTGCCAGCAGCCCGGACAGGAGCTCCTACGAGCAGTACTTC	CASSPDRSSYEQYF
TRBV11-3	TRBJ2-5	TRBD1	once	TGTGCCAGCAGCTTCGGGACAGGGGGCAGGGAGACCCAGTACTTC	CASSFGTGGRETQYF
TRBV19	TRBJ1-4	TRBD1	-	TGTGCCAGTAGAAACCCACCGGGACAGGGTCGTGAAAAACTGTTTTTT	CASRNPPGQGREKLFF
TRBV25-1	TRBJ1-2	-	-	TGTGCCAGCAGTGAGGCAGGGATGAAAGCTGGCTACACCTTC	CASSEAGMKAGYTF
TRBV5-1	TRBJ1-1	-	-	TGCGCCAGCAGCCCCGGGTTAGTCAGAGACACTGAAGCTTTCTTT	CASSPGLVRDTEAFF